This T cell receptor (beta chain) was profiled in a study of PD-1 blockade in mismatch repair-deficient tumors. Study context: All were previously treated, progressing patients with 12 mismatch repair-deficient cancer types.

The time point: approximately 10-day in vitro stimulation with candidate neoantigen peptide 4. TCR sequencing covered a few patients who responded to pembrolizumab. An approximately nine-day in vitro culture was run per each of seven reactive peptides. Study-level findings and limits: Tumor-resident clones, often undetectable pretreatment in blood, expanded then contracted after pembrolizumab.

Only in-frame clones appear in the TCRdb table, and some are missing; sequencing was by immunoSEQ multiplex PCR. Altogether about 14,000 clones are present, 80% to 85% being singletons, with the ten largest covering around 24%. Of note for this clone: What it binds is unknown.

The trim removed 5 bases at V and 5 bases at J, leaving 8 bases unmatched. Germline V lookup: CDR1 SGHNT, CDR2 YENEEA. The CDR3 is 17 residues long. This rearrangement joins TRBV11-3 to TRBJ2-2; 13 bases map to TRBD2. This clonotype was sampled from an adult with mismatch repair-deficient cancer. Sequencing used cells cultured in vitro, obtained from a patient treated with pembrolizumab. The DNA of the CDR3 is TGTGCCAGCAGCCTATGGACTAGCGGGAGCCGGACCGGGGAGCTGTTTTTT. It specifies CASSLWTSGSRTGELFF.